This is a list of T cell receptor beta chains from one sample in a study of T cells after yellow fever vaccination. TCRdb reprocessed the 5' RACE reads with MiXCR, giving one entry per CDR3 protein. Of 450,000 to 550,000 distinct CDR3 sequences detected, 20% to 25% appear once; the ten largest clones hold roughly 16%. Sample: PBMCs, taken approximately 22 days after the first yellow fever vaccination. The receptor set was obtained from a man aged 18 to 29 who received the YFV17D yellow fever vaccine. The CDR3 runs from the conserved cysteine through the conserved F or W. The D gene is left open where the match is weak. Size tells how often a clone was seen (once, few, many) or the class of an expanded clone, and some rows leave it out.

14	TRBD1	few	TRBV7-9	TRBJ1-1	CASSSTGAITEAFF	TGTGCCAGCAGCTCGACAGGGGCTATCACTGAAGCTTTCTTT
14	TRBD1	.	TRBV11-2	TRBJ1-6	CASSPGTEYTPLHF	TGTGCCAGCAGCCCCGGGACAGAATATACACCCCTCCACTTT
13	.	few	TRBV5-4	TRBJ2-7	CASSRTTSYEQYF	TGTGCCAGCAGCCGGACTACCTCCTACGAGCAGTACTTC
16	.	few	TRBV20-1	TRBJ2-7	CSARPPGGFPSYEQYF	TGCAGTGCTAGGCCCCCAGGGGGGTTCCCCTCCTACGAGCAGTACTTC
13	TRBD2	few	TRBV6-6	TRBJ2-4	CASSSGGYNIQYF	TGTGCCAGCAGTTCGGGGGGGTATAACATTCAGTACTTC
15	.	many	TRBV7-2	TRBJ2-4	CASRPSGSVENIQYF	TGTGCCAGCAGACCCTCGGGGTCCGTGGAAAACATTCAGTACTTC
12	.	many	TRBV11-2	TRBJ1-1	CASRHTGTEAFF	TGTGCCAGCAGACATACGGGGACTGAAGCTTTCTTT
16	TRBD2	.	TRBV12-3/TRBV12-4	TRBJ2-6	CASRRPGGSGANVLTF	TGTGCCAGCAGGCGGCCGGGGGGGTCTGGGGCCAACGTCCTGACTTTC
13	.	.	TRBV20-1	TRBJ2-7	CSAPGASSYEQYF	TGCAGTGCCCCTGGGGCTAGCTCCTACGAGCAGTACTTC
13	.	few	TRBV2	TRBJ2-3	CASSVMGTDTQYF	TGTGCCAGCAGTGTGATGGGCACAGATACGCAGTATTTT
15	TRBD2	.	TRBV10-3	TRBJ2-1	CAIRPTSGGLDEQFF	TGTGCCATCAGACCAACTAGCGGGGGGCTGGATGAGCAGTTCTTC
15	.	.	TRBV20-1	TRBJ2-6	CSARDIHSGANVLTF	TGCAGTGCTAGAGATATTCACTCTGGGGCCAACGTCCTGACTTTC
16	.	.	TRBV4-3	TRBJ1-2	CASSQDGSGLNYGYTF	TGCGCCAGCAGCCAAGATGGGTCCGGCCTTAACTATGGCTACACCTTC
17	TRBD2	many	TRBV7-2	TRBJ2-3	CASSFGTSGGGADTQYF	TGTGCCAGCAGCTTTGGGACTAGCGGGGGGGGGGCAGATACGCAGTATTTT
16	TRBD2	few	TRBV4-2	TRBJ2-1	CASSQWERGGRNEQFF	TGTGCCAGCAGCCAATGGGAGCGGGGGGGCCGGAATGAGCAGTTCTTC
14	TRBD2	.	TRBV6-5	TRBJ2-7	CACGSSGTTYEQYF	TGTGCCTGCGGTTCCTCCGGGACTACCTACGAGCAGTACTTC
12	.	few	TRBV30	TRBJ1-2	CAWSGVNYGYTF	TGTGCCTGGAGTGGAGTTAACTATGGCTACACCTTC
16	.	few	TRBV7-2	TRBJ2-2	CASPRGLSLNTGELFF	TGTGCCAGCCCACGAGGACTCAGTCTCAACACCGGGGAGCTGTTTTTT
12	TRBD1	.	TRBV10-2	TRBJ2-5	CASPTGEETQYF	TGCGCCAGCCCCACAGGGGAAGAGACCCAGTACTTC
16	.	.	TRBV5-6	TRBJ2-3	CASSPGLNSDTDTQYF	TGTGCCAGCAGCCCTGGACTTAATAGCGACACAGATACGCAGTATTTT
10	.	few	TRBV30	TRBJ2-3	CAWSVDTQYF	TGTGCCTGGAGTGTAGATACGCAGTATTTT
15	.	.	TRBV12-3/TRBV12-4	TRBJ2-2	CASTPGAANTGELFF	TGTGCCAGCACCCCGGGGGCGGCGAACACCGGGGAGCTGTTTTTT
16	TRBD1	few	TRBV4-3	TRBJ1-1	CASSQDGDRGRSEAFF	TGCGCCAGCAGCCAAGACGGGGACAGGGGTCGATCTGAAGCTTTCTTT
15	.	.	TRBV5-1	TRBJ1-1	CASGPIGTVNTEAFF	TGCGCCAGCGGCCCAATTGGGACGGTGAACACTGAAGCTTTCTTT
11	.	many	TRBV5-5	TRBJ1-2	CASSLLGGYTF	TGTGCCAGCAGCTTGCTCGGAGGCTACACCTTC
16	TRBD1	few	TRBV6-1	TRBJ1-6	CASSELWTGGISPLHF	TGTGCCAGCAGTGAACTCTGGACAGGGGGCATTTCACCCCTCCACTTT
12	TRBD2	many	TRBV12-3/TRBV12-4	TRBJ2-1	CASSGLAFEQFF	TGTGCCAGCAGTGGACTAGCATTTGAGCAGTTCTTC